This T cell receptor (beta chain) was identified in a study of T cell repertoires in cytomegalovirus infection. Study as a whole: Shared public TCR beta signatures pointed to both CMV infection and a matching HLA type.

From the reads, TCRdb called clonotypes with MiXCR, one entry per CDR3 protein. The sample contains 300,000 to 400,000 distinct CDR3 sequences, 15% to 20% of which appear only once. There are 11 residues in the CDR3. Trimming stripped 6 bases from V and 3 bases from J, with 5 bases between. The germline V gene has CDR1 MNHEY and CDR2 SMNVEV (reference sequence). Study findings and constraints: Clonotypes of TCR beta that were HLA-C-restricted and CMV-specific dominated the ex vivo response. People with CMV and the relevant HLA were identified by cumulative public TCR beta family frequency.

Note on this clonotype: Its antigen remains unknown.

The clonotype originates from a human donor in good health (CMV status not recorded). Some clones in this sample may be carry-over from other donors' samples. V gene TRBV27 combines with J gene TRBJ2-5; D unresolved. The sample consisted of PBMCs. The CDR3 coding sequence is TGTGCCAGCAGGGACGAAGAGACCCAGTACTTC. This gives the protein CASRDEETQYF.